The source of this T cell receptor beta chain is a study of blood T cell repertoires in COVID-19. The CDR3 is made up of 15 amino acids. Deletions cut 6 bases from V and 4 bases from J, with 15 bases between. CDR1 and CDR2 from the germline V gene are MNHEY and SMNVEV (reference sequence). Profiled with immunoSEQ multiplex PCR; TCRdb holds only in-frame clones, not every one. The sample shows about 65,000 clones, 81% of them seen only once. This sequence joins TRBV27 and TRBJ1-4; weak D call: TRBD1 (6 bases). This receptor was obtained from a man of 80 years or more with acute or convalescent COVID-19. The material sequenced was peripheral blood. The CDR3 loop is CASRRLQGSNEKLFF. CDR3 bases: TGTGCCAGCAGGCGGCTACAGGGTAGTAATGAAAAACTGTTTTTT.